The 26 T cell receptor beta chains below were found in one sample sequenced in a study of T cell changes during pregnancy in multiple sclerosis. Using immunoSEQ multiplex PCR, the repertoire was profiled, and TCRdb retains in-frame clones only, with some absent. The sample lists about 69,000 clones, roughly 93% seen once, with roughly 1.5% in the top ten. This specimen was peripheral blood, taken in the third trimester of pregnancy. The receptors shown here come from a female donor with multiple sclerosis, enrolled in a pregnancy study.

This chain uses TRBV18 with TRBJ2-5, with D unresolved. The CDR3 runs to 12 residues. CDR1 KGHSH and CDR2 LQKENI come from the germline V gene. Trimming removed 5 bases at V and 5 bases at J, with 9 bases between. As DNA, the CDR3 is TGTGCCAGCTCAACCTCCGGGGAGACCCAGTACTTC. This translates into CASSTSGETQYF.

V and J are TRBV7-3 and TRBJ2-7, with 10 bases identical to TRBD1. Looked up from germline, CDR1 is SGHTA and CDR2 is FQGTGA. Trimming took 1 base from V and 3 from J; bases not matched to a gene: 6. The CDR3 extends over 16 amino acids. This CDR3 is CASSLNPGQGIYEQYF. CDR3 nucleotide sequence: TGTGCCAGCAGCTTAAATCCGGGACAGGGGATCTACGAGCAGTACTTC.

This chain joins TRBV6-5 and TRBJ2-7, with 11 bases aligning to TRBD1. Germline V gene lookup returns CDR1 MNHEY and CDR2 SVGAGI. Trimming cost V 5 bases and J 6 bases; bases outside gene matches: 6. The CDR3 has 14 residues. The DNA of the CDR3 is TGTGCCAGCAGTAAAGGACAGGGGGCACGCGAGCAGTACTTC. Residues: CASSKGQGAREQYF.

The CDR3 coding sequence is TGTGCCAGCAAGCGGGACAGGGAGTTGGGCGAGCAGTACTTC. Translated, it gives CASKRDRELGEQYF. The rearrangement uses TRBV2 and TRBJ2-7; 9 bases agree with TRBD1. The germline V gene has CDR1 SNHLY and CDR2 FYNNEI. The CDR3 totals 14 residues. The J segment lost 6 bases and the V segment lost 7 bases, leaving 10 bases of the junction unmatched.

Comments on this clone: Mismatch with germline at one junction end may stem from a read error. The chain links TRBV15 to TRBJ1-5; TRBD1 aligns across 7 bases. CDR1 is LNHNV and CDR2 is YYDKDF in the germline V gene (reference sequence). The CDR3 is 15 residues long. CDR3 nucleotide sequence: TGTGCCACCAGCAGAGAGGGACAGAACAATCGGCCCCAGCATTTT. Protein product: CATSREGQNNRPQHF.

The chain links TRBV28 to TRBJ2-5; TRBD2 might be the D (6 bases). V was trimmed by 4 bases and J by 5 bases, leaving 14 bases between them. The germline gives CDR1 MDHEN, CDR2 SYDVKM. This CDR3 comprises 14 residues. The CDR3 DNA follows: TGTGCCAGCAGTTCCCCCGGGGGACGGGAGACCCAGTACTTC. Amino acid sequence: CASSSPGGRETQYF.

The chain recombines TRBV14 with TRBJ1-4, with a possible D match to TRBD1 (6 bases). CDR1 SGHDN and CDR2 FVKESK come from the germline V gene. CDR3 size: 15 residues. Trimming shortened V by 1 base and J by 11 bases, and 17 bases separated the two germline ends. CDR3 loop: CASSQAGTTLSKLFF. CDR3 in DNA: TGTGCCAGCAGCCAAGCGGGGACAACTCTCAGTAAACTGTTTTTT. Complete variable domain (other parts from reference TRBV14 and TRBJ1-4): EAGVTQFPSHSVIEKGQTVTLRCDPISGHDNLYWYRRVMGKEIKFLLHFVKESKQDESGMPNNRFLAERTGGTYSTLKVQPAELEDSGVYFCASSQAGTTLSKLFFGSGTQLSVL.

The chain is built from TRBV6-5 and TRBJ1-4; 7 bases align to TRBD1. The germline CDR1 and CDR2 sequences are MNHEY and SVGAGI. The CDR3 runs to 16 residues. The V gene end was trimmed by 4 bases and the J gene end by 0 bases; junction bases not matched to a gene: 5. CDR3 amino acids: CASSSWTGATNEKLFF. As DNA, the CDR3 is TGTGCCAGCAGTTCCTGGACAGGAGCAACTAATGAAAAACTGTTTTTT.

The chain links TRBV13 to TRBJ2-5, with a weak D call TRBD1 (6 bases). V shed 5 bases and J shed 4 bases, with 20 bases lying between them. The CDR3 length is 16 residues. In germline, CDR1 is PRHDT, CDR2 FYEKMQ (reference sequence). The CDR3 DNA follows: TGTGCCAGCAGCGGCAGGGGTGTGGGGCTTGCAGAGACCCAGTACTTC. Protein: CASSGRGVGLAETQYF.

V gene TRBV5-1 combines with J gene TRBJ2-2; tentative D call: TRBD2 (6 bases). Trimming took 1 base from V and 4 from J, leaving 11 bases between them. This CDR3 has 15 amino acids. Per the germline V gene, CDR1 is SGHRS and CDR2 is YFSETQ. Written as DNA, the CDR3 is TGCGCCAGCAGCTTGCGGGGGACGGGCACCGGGGAGCTGTTTTTT. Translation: CASSLRGTGTGELFF.

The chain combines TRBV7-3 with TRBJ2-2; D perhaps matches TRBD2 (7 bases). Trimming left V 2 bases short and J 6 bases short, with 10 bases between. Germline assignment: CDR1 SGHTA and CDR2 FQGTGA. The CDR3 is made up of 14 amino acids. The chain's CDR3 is CASSLLGGAGELFF. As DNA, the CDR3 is TGTGCCAGCAGCTTATTAGGGGGGGCCGGGGAGCTGTTTTTT.

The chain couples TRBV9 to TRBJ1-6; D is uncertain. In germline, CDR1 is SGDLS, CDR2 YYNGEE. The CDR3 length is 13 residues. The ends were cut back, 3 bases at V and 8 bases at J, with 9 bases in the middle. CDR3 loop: CASSAEIDSPLHF. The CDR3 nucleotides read TGTGCCAGCAGCGCCGAGATAGATTCACCCCTCCACTTT.

The CDR3 spells CASSPGLEQFF. DNA for the CDR3: TGTGCCAGCAGCCCGGGACTCGAGCAGTTCTTC. This chain links TRBV27 with TRBJ2-1; tentatively, D is TRBD2 (6 bases). The V gene's germline CDR1 is MNHEY and CDR2 SMNVEV (reference sequence). V lost 6 bases and J 10 bases, leaving 10 bases between the germline ends. CDR3 length: 11 residues.

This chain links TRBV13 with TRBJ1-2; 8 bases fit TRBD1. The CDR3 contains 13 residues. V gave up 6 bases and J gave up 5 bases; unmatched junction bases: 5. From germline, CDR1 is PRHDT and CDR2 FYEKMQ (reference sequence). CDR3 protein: CASRLQGVYGYTF. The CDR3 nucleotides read TGTGCCAGCAGACTACAGGGGGTTTATGGCTACACCTTC.

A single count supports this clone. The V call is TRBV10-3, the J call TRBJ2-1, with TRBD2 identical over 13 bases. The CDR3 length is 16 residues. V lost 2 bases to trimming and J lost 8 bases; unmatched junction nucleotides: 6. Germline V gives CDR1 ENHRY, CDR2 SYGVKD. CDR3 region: CAISEVTSGGRDEQFF. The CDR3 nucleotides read TGTGCCATCAGTGAGGTGACTAGCGGGGGGCGGGATGAGCAGTTCTTC.

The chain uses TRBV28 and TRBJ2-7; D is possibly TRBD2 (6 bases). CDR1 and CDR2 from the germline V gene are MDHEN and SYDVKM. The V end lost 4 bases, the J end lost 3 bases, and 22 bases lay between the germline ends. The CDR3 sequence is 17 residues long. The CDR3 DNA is TGTGCCAGCAGTTCAAGGGAGGTCTACTCGGCGGGCTACGAGCAGTACTTC. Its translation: CASSSREVYSAGYEQYF.

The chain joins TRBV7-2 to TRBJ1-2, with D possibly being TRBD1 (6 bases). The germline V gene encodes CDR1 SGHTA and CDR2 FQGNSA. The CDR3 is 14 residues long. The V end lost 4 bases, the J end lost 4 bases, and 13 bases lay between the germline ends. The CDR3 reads CASSSLTGIYGYTF. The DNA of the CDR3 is TGTGCCAGCAGCTCCCTAACAGGGATCTATGGCTACACCTTC.

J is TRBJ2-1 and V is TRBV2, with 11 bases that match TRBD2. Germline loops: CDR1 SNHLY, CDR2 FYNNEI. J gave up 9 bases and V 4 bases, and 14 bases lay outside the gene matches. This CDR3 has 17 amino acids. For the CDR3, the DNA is TGTGCCAGCAGTGGGACCCAACTAGCGGGGGAGTACGTTGAGCAGTTCTTC. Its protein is CASSGTQLAGEYVEQFF.

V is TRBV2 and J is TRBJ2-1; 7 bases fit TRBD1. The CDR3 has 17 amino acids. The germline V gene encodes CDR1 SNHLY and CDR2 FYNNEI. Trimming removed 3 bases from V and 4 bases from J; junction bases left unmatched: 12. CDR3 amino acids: CASSDVRGRAPYNEQFF. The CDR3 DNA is TGTGCCAGCAGTGATGTGAGGGGGCGGGCCCCTTACAATGAGCAGTTCTTC.

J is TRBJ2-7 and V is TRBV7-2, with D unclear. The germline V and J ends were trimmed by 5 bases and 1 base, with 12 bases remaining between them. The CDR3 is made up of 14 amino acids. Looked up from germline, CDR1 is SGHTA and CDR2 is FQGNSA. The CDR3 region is CASSPGGQSYEQYF. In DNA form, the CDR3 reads TGTGCCAGCAGCCCTGGTGGGCAGTCCTACGAGCAGTACTTC.

Here the CDR3 DNA reads TGTGCCAGCAGCCCAGGGCCAGGGAGGGCCCAAGAGACCCAGTACTTC. It is translated as CASSPGPGRAQETQYF. The chain combines TRBV5-4 with TRBJ2-5, with TRBD2 matching 7 bases. Trimming removed 4 bases from V and 1 base from J; junction bases left unmatched: 10. The CDR3 runs to 16 residues. Germline V gene lookup returns CDR1 SGHNT and CDR2 YYREEE (reference sequence). The variable domain in full, completed from reference TRBV5-4 and TRBJ2-5, reads ETGVTQSPTHLIKTRGQQVTLRCSSQSGHNTVSWYQQALGQGPQFIFQYYREEENGRGNFPPRFSGLQFPNYSSELNVNALELDDSALYLCASSPGPGRAQETQYFGPGTRLLVL.

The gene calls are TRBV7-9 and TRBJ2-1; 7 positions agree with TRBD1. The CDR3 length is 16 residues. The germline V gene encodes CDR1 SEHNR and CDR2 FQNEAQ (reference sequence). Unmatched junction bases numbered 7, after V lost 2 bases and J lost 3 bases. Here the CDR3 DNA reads TGTGCCAGCAGCTTATCCTCCGGGACAGACTACAATGAGCAGTTCTTC. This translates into CASSLSSGTDYNEQFF.

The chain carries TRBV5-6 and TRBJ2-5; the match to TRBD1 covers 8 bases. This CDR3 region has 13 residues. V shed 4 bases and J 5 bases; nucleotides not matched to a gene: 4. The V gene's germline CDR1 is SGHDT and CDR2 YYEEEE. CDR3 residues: CASSRRQGETQYF. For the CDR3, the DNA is TGTGCCAGCAGCCGCCGACAGGGGGAGACCCAGTACTTC.

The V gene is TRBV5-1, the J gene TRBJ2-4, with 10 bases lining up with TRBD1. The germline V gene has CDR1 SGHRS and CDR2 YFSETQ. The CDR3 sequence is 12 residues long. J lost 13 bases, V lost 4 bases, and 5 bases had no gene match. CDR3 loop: CASSLDRGEQYF. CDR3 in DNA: TGCGCCAGCAGCCTGGACAGGGGGGAGCAGTACTTC.

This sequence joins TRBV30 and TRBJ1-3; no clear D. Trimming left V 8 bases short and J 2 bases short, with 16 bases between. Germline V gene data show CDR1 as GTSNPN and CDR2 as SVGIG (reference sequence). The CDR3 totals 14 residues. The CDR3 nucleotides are TGTGCCACCGACCGGGAGGGCCCTGGAAACACCATATATTTT. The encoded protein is CATDREGPGNTIYF.

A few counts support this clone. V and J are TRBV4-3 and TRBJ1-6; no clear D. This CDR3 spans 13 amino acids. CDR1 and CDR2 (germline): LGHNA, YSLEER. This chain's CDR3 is CAPLTRGNSPLHF. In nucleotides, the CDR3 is TGCGCGCCACTGACACGTGGGAATTCACCCCTCCACTTT.